This is a list of T cell receptor beta chains from one sample in a study of brain metastases from non-small cell lung cancer. The data were produced by immunoSEQ multiplex PCR, yet TCRdb's version contains in-frame clones alone and is incomplete. The sample includes almost 2,500 clones, about 83% of them seen just once. The material sequenced was primary lung tumor tissue. Source of these receptors: a donor at least 40 years old with non-small cell lung cancer. Each CDR3 is given with its conserved first and last residue. Each record gives: D gene, clone size, V gene, J gene, CDR3 protein, CDR3 DNA. D genes are given only for firm matches. Clone size is stated in some rows and not others, as once, few, many or a class when expanded.

d_call: TRBD1
clone_size: -
v_call: TRBV2
j_call: TRBJ2-3
cdr3_aa: CASGQDRDTQYF
cdr3_nt: TGTGCCAGCGGACAGGATAGGGATACGCAGTATTTT

d_call: -
clone_size: -
v_call: TRBV2
j_call: TRBJ1-4
cdr3_aa: CASSLTDEKLFF
cdr3_nt: TGTGCCAGCAGCCTAACAGATGAAAAACTGTTTTTT

d_call: -
clone_size: -
v_call: TRBV4-3
j_call: TRBJ1-4
cdr3_aa: CASSQGGGIVNEKLFF
cdr3_nt: TGCGCCAGCAGCCAAGGGGGGGGGATAGTTAATGAAAAACTGTTTTTT

d_call: -
clone_size: -
v_call: TRBV3-1/TRBV3-2
j_call: TRBJ1-1
cdr3_aa: CASSLFSGRTEAFF
cdr3_nt: TGTGCCAGCAGCCTCTTCTCAGGGAGGACTGAAGCTTTCTTT

d_call: TRBD1
clone_size: -
v_call: TRBV18
j_call: TRBJ2-7
cdr3_aa: CASSLGSVAGQGRYEQYF
cdr3_nt: TGTGCCAGCTCACTGGGATCCGTCGCGGGACAGGGGCGCTACGAGCAGTACTTC

d_call: -
clone_size: -
v_call: TRBV25-1
j_call: TRBJ1-4
cdr3_aa: CASSGGGSALPTNEKLFF
cdr3_nt: TGTGCCAGCAGTGGGGGGGGGTCAGCGCTTCCAACTAATGAAAAACTGTTTTTT

d_call: -
clone_size: -
v_call: TRBV19
j_call: TRBJ1-2
cdr3_aa: CASSMYPGGYTF
cdr3_nt: TGTGCCAGTAGTATGTATCCAGGCGGCTACACCTTC

d_call: -
clone_size: -
v_call: TRBV2
j_call: TRBJ1-1
cdr3_aa: CASSRAQSGEAFF
cdr3_nt: TGTGCCAGCAGCCGGGCACAATCAGGGGAAGCTTTCTTT

d_call: TRBD2
clone_size: -
v_call: TRBV12-3/TRBV12-4
j_call: TRBJ2-3
cdr3_aa: CATGRRITDTQYF
cdr3_nt: TGTGCCACCGGGAGGAGGATTACAGATACGCAGTATTTT

d_call: -
clone_size: -
v_call: TRBV28
j_call: TRBJ1-2
cdr3_aa: CASSQPGDYGYTF
cdr3_nt: TGTGCCAGCAGTCAACCAGGGGACTATGGCTACACCTTC

d_call: TRBD1
clone_size: -
v_call: TRBV2
j_call: TRBJ2-3
cdr3_aa: CASSGPQGQSTDTQYF
cdr3_nt: TGTGCCAGCAGTGGGCCCCAGGGACAGAGCACAGATACGCAGTATTTT

d_call: TRBD2
clone_size: -
v_call: TRBV15
j_call: TRBJ2-2
cdr3_aa: CATSSSGGRVGELFF
cdr3_nt: TGTGCCACCAGCAGTAGCGGGGGCAGGGTCGGGGAGCTGTTTTTT

d_call: -
clone_size: large
v_call: TRBV5-1
j_call: TRBJ2-7
cdr3_aa: CASSSTGAVYEQYF
cdr3_nt: TGCGCCAGCAGCTCAACCGGGGCCGTCTACGAGCAGTACTTC

d_call: -
clone_size: -
v_call: TRBV9
j_call: TRBJ1-1
cdr3_aa: CASSSGTHTEAFF
cdr3_nt: TGTGCCAGCAGCTCCGGGACTCACACTGAAGCTTTTTTT

d_call: -
clone_size: -
v_call: TRBV15
j_call: TRBJ1-5
cdr3_aa: CATSRAVSNQPQHF
cdr3_nt: TGTGCCACCAGCAGAGCCGTTAGCAATCAGCCCCAGCATTTT

d_call: -
clone_size: -
v_call: TRBV9
j_call: TRBJ1-3
cdr3_aa: CASSVEPLGGSSGNTIYF
cdr3_nt: TGTGCCAGCAGCGTAGAACCCCTAGGGGGGTCCTCTGGAAACACCATATATTTT

d_call: -
clone_size: -
v_call: TRBV24-1
j_call: TRBJ2-6
cdr3_aa: CATGGSLNVLTF
cdr3_nt: TGTGCCACCGGCGGGTCTCTCAACGTCCTGACTTTC

d_call: -
clone_size: -
v_call: TRBV7-2
j_call: TRBJ1-5
cdr3_aa: CANSLAGLRPQHF
cdr3_nt: TGTGCCAACAGCTTAGCCGGGCTCCGGCCCCAGCATTTT

d_call: -
clone_size: -
v_call: TRBV12-3/TRBV12-4
j_call: TRBJ1-3
cdr3_aa: CPPSGNTIYF
cdr3_nt: TGTCCCCCCTCTGGAAACACCATATATTTT

d_call: TRBD1
clone_size: -
v_call: TRBV7-2
j_call: TRBJ1-6
cdr3_aa: CASSLTGQGSSPLHF
cdr3_nt: TGTGCCAGCAGCTTGACTGGACAGGGAAGTTCACCCCTCCACTTT

d_call: -
clone_size: -
v_call: TRBV28
j_call: TRBJ2-7
cdr3_aa: CASSRSISYEQYF
cdr3_nt: TGTGCCAGCAGTCGTAGTATCTCCTACGAGCAGTACTTC

d_call: -
clone_size: -
v_call: TRBV2
j_call: TRBJ1-6
cdr3_aa: CAGRDTQLSPLHF
cdr3_nt: TGTGCCGGGCGGGACACCCAACTATCACCCCTCCACTTT

d_call: -
clone_size: -
v_call: TRBV27
j_call: TRBJ1-2
cdr3_aa: CASGDRQPPEGYTF
cdr3_nt: TGTGCCAGCGGGGATCGACAGCCCCCTGAGGGCTACACCTTC

d_call: -
clone_size: -
v_call: TRBV14
j_call: TRBJ2-7
cdr3_aa: CASSLTSGGGSYEQYF
cdr3_nt: TGTGCCAGCAGCCTTACATCAGGTGGGGGATCCTACGAGCAGTACTTC

d_call: -
clone_size: -
v_call: TRBV29-1
j_call: TRBJ2-3
cdr3_aa: CSVDQGATDTQYF
cdr3_nt: TGCAGCGTTGATCAGGGTGCGACAGATACGCAGTATTTT

d_call: TRBD1
clone_size: once
v_call: TRBV5-1
j_call: TRBJ1-2
cdr3_aa: CASSLVGGNGYTF
cdr3_nt: TGCGCCAGCAGCTTGGTAGGGGGCAATGGCTACACCTTC

d_call: -
clone_size: once
v_call: TRBV18
j_call: TRBJ2-3
cdr3_aa: CASSPPSGTDTQYF
cdr3_nt: TGTGCCAGCTCACCACCGAGCGGCACAGATACGCAGTATTTT

d_call: -
clone_size: -
v_call: TRBV29-1
j_call: TRBJ2-2
cdr3_aa: CSVVRGSTGELFF
cdr3_nt: TGCAGCGTTGTTAGGGGGTCCACCGGGGAGCTGTTTTTT

d_call: TRBD1
clone_size: -
v_call: TRBV7-9
j_call: TRBJ2-3
cdr3_aa: CASSVTGTGELGTQYF
cdr3_nt: TGTGCCAGCAGCGTAACCGGGACAGGGGAATTGGGAACGCAGTATTTT

d_call: TRBD1
clone_size: -
v_call: TRBV7-2
j_call: TRBJ2-7
cdr3_aa: CASSLLGTVFDEQYF
cdr3_nt: TGTGCCAGCAGCTTATTGGGGACAGTTTTTGACGAGCAGTACTTC

d_call: -
clone_size: -
v_call: TRBV4-1
j_call: TRBJ1-4
cdr3_aa: CASSFLATNEKLFF
cdr3_nt: TGCGCCAGCAGCTTCCTTGCAACTAATGAAAAACTGTTTTTT

d_call: -
clone_size: -
v_call: TRBV18
j_call: TRBJ1-3
cdr3_aa: CASSLAGATGNTIYF
cdr3_nt: TGTGCCAGCTCACTGGCCGGGGCTACTGGAAACACCATATATTTT

d_call: -
clone_size: -
v_call: TRBV4-1
j_call: TRBJ2-2
cdr3_aa: CASSQGQGRNTGELFF
cdr3_nt: TGTGCCAGCAGCCAAGGTCAGGGAAGGAACACCGGGGAGCTGTTTTTT

d_call: -
clone_size: -
v_call: TRBV19
j_call: TRBJ2-1
cdr3_aa: CASSIQQTGEQFF
cdr3_nt: TGTGCCAGTAGTATCCAACAGACCGGTGAGCAGTTCTTC

d_call: -
clone_size: -
v_call: TRBV7-2
j_call: TRBJ1-2
cdr3_aa: CASSSRTADGYTF
cdr3_nt: TGTGCCAGCAGCTCCCGGACAGCTGACGGCTACACCTTC

d_call: TRBD1
clone_size: -
v_call: TRBV4-3
j_call: TRBJ2-4
cdr3_aa: CASSQSLLGQVQYF
cdr3_nt: TGCGCCAGCAGCCAGTCACTTTTAGGACAGGTTCAGTACTTC

d_call: -
clone_size: -
v_call: TRBV6-6
j_call: TRBJ1-2
cdr3_aa: CASSDNAGYGYTF
cdr3_nt: TGTGCCAGCAGTGACAATGCGGGCTATGGCTACACCTTC

d_call: TRBD1
clone_size: large
v_call: TRBV6-5
j_call: TRBJ1-2
cdr3_aa: CASSYEGARGYTF
cdr3_nt: TGTGCCAGCAGTTACGAGGGGGCGCGTGGCTACACCTTC

d_call: TRBD1
clone_size: -
v_call: TRBV7-6
j_call: TRBJ2-3
cdr3_aa: CASSLGQGMADTQYF
cdr3_nt: TGTGCCAGCAGCTTAGGACAGGGAATGGCAGATACGCAGTATTTT

d_call: -
clone_size: -
v_call: TRBV28
j_call: TRBJ1-5
cdr3_aa: CAIRGFSNQPQHF
cdr3_nt: TGTGCCATTAGGGGTTTTAGCAATCAGCCCCAGCATTTT

d_call: -
clone_size: -
v_call: TRBV6-5
j_call: TRBJ1-5
cdr3_aa: CASKRGGNQPQHF
cdr3_nt: TGTGCCAGCAAGCGGGGAGGAAATCAGCCCCAGCATTTT

d_call: -
clone_size: -
v_call: TRBV6-2/TRBV6-3
j_call: TRBJ2-1
cdr3_aa: CASSRVGVGNEQFF
cdr3_nt: TGTGCCAGCAGTCGTGTAGGGGTGGGCAATGAGCAGTTCTTC

d_call: -
clone_size: -
v_call: TRBV27
j_call: TRBJ2-4
cdr3_aa: CASSGRAIPGNIQYF
cdr3_nt: TGTGCCAGCAGTGGCAGGGCCATCCCTGGAAACATTCAGTACTTC

d_call: -
clone_size: -
v_call: TRBV28
j_call: TRBJ2-7
cdr3_aa: CASSFTGLYEQYF
cdr3_nt: TGTGCCAGCAGTTTCACAGGGTTATACGAGCAGTACTTC

d_call: -
clone_size: -
v_call: TRBV7-8
j_call: TRBJ1-5
cdr3_aa: CASSSQDQPQHF
cdr3_nt: TGTGCCAGCAGCTCGCAGGATCAGCCCCAGCATTTT

d_call: -
clone_size: -
v_call: TRBV2
j_call: TRBJ1-1
cdr3_aa: CTSKTEGNTEAFF
cdr3_nt: TGTACCAGCAAAACGGAGGGGAACACTGAAGCTTTCTTT

d_call: -
clone_size: once
v_call: TRBV2
j_call: TRBJ1-6
cdr3_aa: CASDGSGNSPLHF
cdr3_nt: TGTGCCAGCGACGGCAGCGGTAATTCACCCCTCCACTTT

d_call: TRBD1
clone_size: -
v_call: TRBV6-6
j_call: TRBJ1-1
cdr3_aa: CASSKNRGSEAFF
cdr3_nt: TGTGCCAGCAGTAAGAACAGGGGATCTGAAGCTTTCTTT

d_call: -
clone_size: few
v_call: TRBV7-2
j_call: TRBJ1-5
cdr3_aa: CASSLATERPQHF
cdr3_nt: TGTGCCAGCAGCTTAGCTACGGAGCGGCCCCAGCATTTT

d_call: -
clone_size: -
v_call: TRBV6-2/TRBV6-3
j_call: TRBJ1-4
cdr3_aa: CASSYSGGEGEKLFF
cdr3_nt: TGTGCCAGCAGTTATTCGGGGGGAGAGGGCGAAAAACTGTTTTTT

d_call: TRBD1
clone_size: -
v_call: TRBV3-1/TRBV3-2
j_call: TRBJ1-5
cdr3_aa: CASSVGQGTNQTQHF
cdr3_nt: TGTGCCAGCAGCGTGGGACAGGGGACGAATCAGACCCAGCATTTT

d_call: -
clone_size: few
v_call: TRBV10-3
j_call: TRBJ1-2
cdr3_aa: CAISESSGRWTLFYGYTF
cdr3_nt: TGTGCCATCAGTGAGTCAAGTGGAAGGTGGACACTTTTTTATGGCTACACCTTC

d_call: -
clone_size: -
v_call: TRBV2
j_call: TRBJ2-1
cdr3_aa: CASTEQPNEQFF
cdr3_nt: TGTGCCAGCACCGAACAACCCAATGAACAGTTCTTC

d_call: -
clone_size: once
v_call: TRBV29-1
j_call: TRBJ1-5
cdr3_aa: CSVGREGAPQHF
cdr3_nt: TGCAGCGTTGGGCGGGAAGGCGCGCCCCAGCATTTT

d_call: TRBD1
clone_size: -
v_call: TRBV28
j_call: TRBJ1-5
cdr3_aa: CASSLFGGTVALGPQHF
cdr3_nt: TGTGCCAGCAGTTTATTTGGTGGGACAGTCGCCCTAGGGCCCCAGCATTTT